The clone carrying this T cell receptor beta chain is a singleton in its sample. The data derive from a study of T cell responses to AZD1222 COVID-19 vaccine. The V gene's germline CDR1 is SEHNR and CDR2 FQNEAQ (reference sequence). This CDR3 spans 17 amino acids. Trimming removed 4 bases from V and 6 bases from J, with 22 bases in between. Assay: immunoSEQ multiplex PCR; the TCRdb copy retains only in-frame clones and omits some. The sample includes around 130,000 clones, roughly 92% of them seen just once. This specimen consisted of peripheral blood, obtained 28 days after the second AZD1222 dose. The chain uses TRBV7-9 and TRBJ2-1; a possible D gene is TRBD2 (5 bases). The clonotype was recovered from an adult who received the AZD1222 COVID-19 vaccine. The CDR3 here is CASSSPGGAVTSNEQFF. The CDR3 DNA sequence: TGTGCCAGCAGCTCCCCCGGCGGAGCGGTGACCAGCAATGAGCAGTTCTTC.